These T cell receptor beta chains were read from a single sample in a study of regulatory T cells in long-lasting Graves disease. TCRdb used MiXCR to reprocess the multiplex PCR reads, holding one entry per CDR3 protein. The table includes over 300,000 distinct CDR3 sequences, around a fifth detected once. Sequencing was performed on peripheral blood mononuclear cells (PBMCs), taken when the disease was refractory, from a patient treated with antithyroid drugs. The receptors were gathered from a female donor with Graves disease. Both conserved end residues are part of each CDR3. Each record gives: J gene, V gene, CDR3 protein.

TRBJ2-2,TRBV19,CASSEGDTGELFF
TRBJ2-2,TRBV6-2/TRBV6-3,CASSYPDTGELFF
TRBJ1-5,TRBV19,CASKIERGSNQPQHF
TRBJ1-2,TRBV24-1,CATSRQGQGLSYGYTF
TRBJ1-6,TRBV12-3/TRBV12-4,CASSFRDRNSPLHF
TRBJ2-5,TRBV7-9,CASSLGQGSKKKETQYF
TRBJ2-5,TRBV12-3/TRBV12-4,CATGDWRVAQYF
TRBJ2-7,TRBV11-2,CASSPGTSRQQYF
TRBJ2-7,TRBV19,CASSVSGLASYEQYF
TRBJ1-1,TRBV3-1,CASSQGRGNTEAFF
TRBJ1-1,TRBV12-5,CASGLSKTGVYTEAFF
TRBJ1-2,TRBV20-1,CSATFPAYYGYTF
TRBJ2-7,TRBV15,CATSRDRGTYEQYF
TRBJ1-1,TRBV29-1,CSVTRPGQGEAFF
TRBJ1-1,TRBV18,CASSANRDTEAFF
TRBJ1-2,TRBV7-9,CASSRAQGNYGYTF
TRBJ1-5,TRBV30,CAWGQGSGSLNQPQHF
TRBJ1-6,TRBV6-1,CASRNRVDQSPLHF
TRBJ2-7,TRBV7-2,CASSLVARGDYEQYF
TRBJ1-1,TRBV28,CASSPRTGKTWDTEAFF
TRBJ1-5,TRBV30,CAYGSPPAHQPQHF
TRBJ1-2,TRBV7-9,CASSPQGGQGDYGYTF
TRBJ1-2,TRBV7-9,CASSLGGPGSNYGYTF
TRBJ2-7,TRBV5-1,CASSSQDGRIPHEQYF
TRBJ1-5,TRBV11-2,CASSSTGVNQPQHF
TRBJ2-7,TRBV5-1,CASSLAGREGRPSYEQYF
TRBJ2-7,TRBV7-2,CASSRGRGATEQYF
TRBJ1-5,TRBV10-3,CAIAGTVNQPQHF
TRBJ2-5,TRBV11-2,CASSLVDSKQETQYF
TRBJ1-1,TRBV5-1,CASSTESNTEAFF
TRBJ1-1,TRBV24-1,CATSDLQGIPPLGF
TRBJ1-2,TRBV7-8,CASSIRWQGGDYGYTF
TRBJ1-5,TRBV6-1,CASSLGQGRRTWQPQHF
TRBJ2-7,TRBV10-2,CASFTGIEQYF
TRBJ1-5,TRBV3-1,CASSQLNQPQHF
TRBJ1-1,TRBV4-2,CASSTLITGSLVTEAFF
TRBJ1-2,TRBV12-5,CASGPGGGPYGYTF
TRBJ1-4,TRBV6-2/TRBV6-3,CASSYSIEGIGEKLFF
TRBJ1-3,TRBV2,CAGRGGSGNTIYF
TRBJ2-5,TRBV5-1,CASSLEKETQYF
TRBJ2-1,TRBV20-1,CSARDVAGYNEQFF
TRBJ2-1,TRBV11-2,CASSLLQGYEQFF
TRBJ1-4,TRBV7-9,CASSPFDRGTNEKLFF
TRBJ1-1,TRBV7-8,CASSRSGGLNTEAFF
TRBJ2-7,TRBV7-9,CASSNPGRPYEQYF
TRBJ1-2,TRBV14,CASSPDLSDYGYTF
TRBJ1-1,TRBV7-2,CASSLVGGGGGTEAFF
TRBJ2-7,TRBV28,CASCNSGGSYEQYF
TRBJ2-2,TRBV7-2,CASSLAQGGAGELFF
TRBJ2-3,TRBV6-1,CASSEQLLSDTQYF
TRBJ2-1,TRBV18,CASISGYNEQFF
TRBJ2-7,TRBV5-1,CASSAGGQVWNEQYF
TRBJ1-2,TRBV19,CASRNRGTYGHTF
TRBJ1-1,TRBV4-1,CASSHDRGYMNTEAFF
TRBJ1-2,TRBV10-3,CAISESLGGDQNYGYTF